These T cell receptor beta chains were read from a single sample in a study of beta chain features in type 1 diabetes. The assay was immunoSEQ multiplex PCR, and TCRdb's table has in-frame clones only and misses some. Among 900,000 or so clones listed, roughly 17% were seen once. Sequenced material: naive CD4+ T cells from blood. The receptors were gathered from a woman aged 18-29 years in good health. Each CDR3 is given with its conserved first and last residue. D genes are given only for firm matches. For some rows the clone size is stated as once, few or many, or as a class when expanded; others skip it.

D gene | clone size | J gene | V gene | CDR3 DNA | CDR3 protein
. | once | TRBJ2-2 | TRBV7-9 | TGTGCCAGCAGCTTATATGGCACTACGAACACCGGGGAGCTGTTTTTT | CASSLYGTTNTGELFF
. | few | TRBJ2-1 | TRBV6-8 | TGTGCCAGCAGGACATACTTGGGGGTGAATTCCTACAATGAGCAGTTCTTC | CASRTYLGVNSYNEQFF
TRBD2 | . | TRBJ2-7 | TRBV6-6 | TGTGCCAGCAGTTACCTTAGTAGCGGGAGCTCCTACGAGCAGTACTTC | CASSYLSSGSSYEQYF
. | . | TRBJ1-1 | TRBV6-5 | TGTGCCAGCAGTTGGACACCAGCCCCGAACACTGAAGCTTTCTTT | CASSWTPAPNTEAFF
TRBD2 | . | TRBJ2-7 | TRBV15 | TGTGCCACCAGCCCCGGGGAGCGGGAGGGCTACGAGCAGTACTTC | CATSPGEREGYEQYF
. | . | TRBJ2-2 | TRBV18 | TGTGCCAGCTCACAAGGTCCTTCAAACACCGGGGAGCTGTTTTTT | CASSQGPSNTGELFF
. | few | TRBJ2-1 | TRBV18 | TGTGCCAGCTCACCAGGGACGAGGAGTGAGCAGTTCTTC | CASSPGTRSEQFF
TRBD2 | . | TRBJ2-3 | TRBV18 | TGTGCCAGCTCACCGACTAGCGGGAGTGCAGATACGCAGTATTTT | CASSPTSGSADTQYF
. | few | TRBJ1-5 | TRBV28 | TGTGCCAGCAGTTTAGGTGTGGATGGCAATCAGCCCCAGCATTTT | CASSLGVDGNQPQHF
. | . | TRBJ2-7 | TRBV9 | TGTGCCAGCAGCGTAGGTTTCGCCGAGCAGTACTTC | CASSVGFAEQYF
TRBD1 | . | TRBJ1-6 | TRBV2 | TGTGCCAGCAGTGAAACCCGACAGGGAAATTCACCCCTCCACTTT | CASSETRQGNSPLHF
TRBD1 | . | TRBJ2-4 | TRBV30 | TGTGCCTGGAGTGCATTACCACAGGGGGACAAAAACATTCAGTACTTC | CAWSALPQGDKNIQYF
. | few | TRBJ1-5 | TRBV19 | TGTGCCACTGTGGATAGGGGTGGACGTCAGCCCCAGCATTTT | CATVDRGGRQPQHF
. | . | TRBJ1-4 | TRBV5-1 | TGCGCCAGCAGCTTCCGGACCGGTGGAGATGAAAAACTGTTTTTT | CASSFRTGGDEKLFF
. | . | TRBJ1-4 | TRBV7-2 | TGTGCCAGCAGCCCCTGGGCCACGTTGAATGGAAAACTGTTTTTT | CASSPWATLNGKLFF
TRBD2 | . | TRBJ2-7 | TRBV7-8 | TGTGCCAGCAGCTTAGTGGGAGGGTCCTCCTACGAGCAGTACTTC | CASSLVGGSSYEQYF
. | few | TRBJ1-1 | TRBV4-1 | TGCGCCAGCAGCAAATCGGTAGGGTTCCTCGGGAACACTGAAGCTTTCTTT | CASSKSVGFLGNTEAFF
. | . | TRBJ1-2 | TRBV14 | TGTGCCAGCAGCCAAAGATTTGGCGGACACCGGAACTATGGCTACACCTTC | CASSQRFGGHRNYGYTF
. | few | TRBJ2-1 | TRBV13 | TGTGCCAGCAGCTTCTGGACGACCTACAATGAGCAGTTCTTC | CASSFWTTYNEQFF
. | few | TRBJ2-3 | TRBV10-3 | TGTGCCATCAAGCTAGCAGGCGGGGTTGCAGATACGCAGTATTTT | CAIKLAGGVADTQYF
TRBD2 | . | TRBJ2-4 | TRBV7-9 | TGTGCCAGCAGCTTAGAGGCGGGAGTTATTCAGTACTTC | CASSLEAGVIQYF
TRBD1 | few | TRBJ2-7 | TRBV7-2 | TGTGCCAGCAGCTTAGCGATTGTCGGGACAGGGCCTTACGAGCAGTACTTC | CASSLAIVGTGPYEQYF
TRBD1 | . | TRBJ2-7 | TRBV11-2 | TGTGCCAGCAGCGGACAGGGGGCGACCGAGCAGTACTTC | CASSGQGATEQYF
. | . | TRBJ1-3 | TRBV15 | TGTGCCACCAGCAGAGATAACGGAAACACCATATATTTT | CATSRDNGNTIYF
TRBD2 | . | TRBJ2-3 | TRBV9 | TGTGCCAGCAGCGTAAGAAGCGGGAGGTACACAGATACGCAGTATTTT | CASSVRSGRYTDTQYF
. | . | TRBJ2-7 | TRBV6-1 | TGTGCCAGCAGTGAAGGGGGTATTCCCTACGAGCAGTACTTC | CASSEGGIPYEQYF
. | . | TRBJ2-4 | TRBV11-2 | TGTGCCAGCAGCTTTATGGGGCAGGAAAACATTCAGTACTTC | CASSFMGQENIQYF
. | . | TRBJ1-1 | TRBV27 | TGTGCCAGCAGTCCGCACTGGGGGGCTGGGAACACTGAAGCTTTCTTT | CASSPHWGAGNTEAFF
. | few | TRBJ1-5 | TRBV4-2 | TGTGCCAGCAGCAGAAATCGCGACAATCAGCCCCAGCATTTT | CASSRNRDNQPQHF
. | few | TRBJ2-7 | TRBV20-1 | TGCAGTGCTAACGTCGCCTACGAGCAGTACTTC | CSANVAYEQYF
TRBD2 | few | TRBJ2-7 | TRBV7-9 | TGTGCCAGCAGCCCGAAGTTGGTGGCGGGAGACGAGCAGTACTTC | CASSPKLVAGDEQYF